Described below is a single T cell receptor (beta chain) sequence and its context. The source of the sample is a study of blood T cell repertoires in COVID-19. Study-wide context: Samples taken during acute and convalescent COVID-19 were collected in the United States, Italy and Spain.

The germline CDR1 and CDR2 sequences are MGHRA and YSYEKL. Trimming removed 1 base at V and 4 bases at J, with 11 bases between. CDR3 length equals 15 residues. The protocol was immunoSEQ multiplex PCR, while the TCRdb copy is restricted to in-frame clones and leaves out a portion. The sample has approximately 380,000 clones, 88% seen once; the top ten hold 1.2%. The rearrangement uses TRBV4-1 and TRBJ2-1, with a tentative D call TRBD1 (5 bases). The sequence was collected from a woman younger than 35 who had recovered from COVID-19. The sequenced material came from PBMCs or T cells enriched from blood (not recorded which). The CDR3 loop is CASSQVNGAYNEQFF. The CDR3 region has the DNA TGCGCCAGCAGCCAAGTCAATGGGGCTTACAATGAGCAGTTCTTC.